This T cell receptor beta chain appears in the sequencing data of a study of T-cell reconstitution after alpha-beta-depleted transplantation in children. TCRbeta library preparation incorporated unique molecular identifiers. One entry per CDR3 protein results from TCRdb running MiXCR on the PCR reads. This sample has around 600,000 distinct CDR3 sequences, with about 10% found just once. CDR1 and CDR2 from the germline V gene are SGHTA and FQGNSA. V lost 1 base to trimming and J lost 3 bases; unmatched junction nucleotides: 7. The CDR3 extends over 16 amino acids. The TCR was taken from a human donor who donated a stem cell graft to a child with acute myeloid leukemia. This chain uses TRBV7-2 with TRBJ2-5; 8 nucleotides line up with TRBD1. The source material was PBMCs from the stem cell graft donor, sampled from the stem cell graft. This CDR3 reads CASSLVRTGTKETQYF. CDR3 bases: TGTGCCAGCAGCTTAGTAAGGACAGGGACAAAAGAGACCCAGTACTTC.